The next 29 T cell receptor beta chains were all read from a single sample in a study of intratumoral heterogeneity in liver cancer. The data were produced by immunoSEQ multiplex PCR, yet TCRdb's version contains in-frame clones alone and is incomplete. There are more than 2,500 clones in the sample; over 55% occur only once, and about 46% lies in the top ten. Each tumour sample represents a distinct, spatially separated region of the hepatocellular carcinoma nodule. This sample comprised tumor tissue, obtained before any cancer treatment. The receptors come from a woman in her 70s with hepatocellular carcinoma.

This chain links TRBV14 with TRBJ2-2; D possibly uses TRBD1 or TRBD2 (5 bases each). V lost 5 bases and J 3 bases, leaving 13 bases between the germline ends. The length of the CDR3 is 15 residues. In germline, CDR1 is SGHDN, CDR2 FVKESK. The CDR3 protein is CASSTGGRYTGELFF. The CDR3 coding sequence is TGTGCCAGCAGCACTGGGGGAAGATACACCGGGGAGCTGTTTTTT.

A single count supports this clone. The J gene is TRBJ2-7, the V gene TRBV14, with 9 bases that match TRBD1. CDR1 and CDR2 from the germline V gene are SGHDN and FVKESK. The CDR3 totals 14 residues. The trim removed 4 bases at V and 6 bases at J, leaving 7 bases unmatched. The CDR3 DNA reads as TGTGCCAGCAGCCCGCGGACAGGGGTATCCGAGCAGTACTTC. Amino acids: CASSPRTGVSEQYF.

The genes are TRBV19 and TRBJ2-1; 12 bases are a match to TRBD2. Trimming removed 3 bases from V and 2 bases from J; junction bases left unmatched: 8. The germline CDR1 and CDR2 sequences are LNHDA and SQIVND (reference sequence). The CDR3 runs 18 residues. The CDR3 coding sequence is TGTGCCAGTAGTATTTCCGGACTAGCGGGAACCACCTACAATGAGCAGTTCTTC. It translates to CASSISGLAGTTYNEQFF.

J is TRBJ2-1 and V is TRBV5-1; D remains ambiguous. There are 12 residues in the CDR3. Germline V lookup: CDR1 SGHRS, CDR2 YFSETQ. V gave up 4 bases and J gave up 3 bases, with 5 bases separating them. CDR3: CASSRYYNEQFF. CDR3 nucleotide sequence: TGCGCCAGCAGCCGCTACTACAATGAGCAGTTCTTC.

The chain links TRBV5-1 to TRBJ2-1; D may be TRBD1 or TRBD2 (5 bases each). Germline CDR1 and CDR2: SGHRS and YFSETQ. V shed 0 bases and J shed 7 bases, with 11 bases lying between them. CDR3 length equals 14 residues. CDR3 protein: CASSLVGVWNEQFF. CDR3 DNA: TGCGCCAGCAGCTTGGTGGGGGTTTGGAATGAGCAGTTCTTC.

The chain recombines TRBV19 with TRBJ1-2; possible D gene TRBD1, 6 bases. Trimming took off 5 bases at V and 7 bases at J, with 17 bases between the two ends. This CDR3 contains 14 residues. Germline CDR1 and CDR2: LNHDA and SQIVND (reference sequence). As DNA, the CDR3 is TGTGCCAGTAGTGCAGGGACATCGGAGGGTGGCTACACCTTC. It yields the protein CASSAGTSEGGYTF.

This chain links TRBV7-8 with TRBJ1-2, with D possibly TRBD1 on 6 matching bases. The CDR3 totals 15 residues. The germline V gene encodes CDR1 SGHVS and CDR2 FQNEAQ. V dropped 1 base and J dropped 2 bases, with 11 bases sitting between them. Here the CDR3 DNA reads TGTGCCAGCAGCTTAGATGCGGGACAAAACTATGGCTACACCTTC. This gives the protein CASSLDAGQNYGYTF.

This sequence joins TRBV28 and TRBJ2-3; 8 bases line up with TRBD2. The J segment lost 4 bases and the V segment lost 6 bases, leaving 12 bases of the junction unmatched. Per the germline V gene, CDR1 is MDHEN and CDR2 is SYDVKM. The CDR3 consists of 16 residues. The CDR3 here is CASRPFGSGRADTQYF. The CDR3 DNA is TGTGCCAGCAGACCCTTCGGGAGCGGGAGAGCAGATACGCAGTATTTT.

The chain is built from TRBV19 and TRBJ2-1; possibly TRBD2 for D (6 bases). This CDR3 is 15 amino acids long. Trimming left V 4 bases short and J 7 bases short, with 17 bases between. CDR1 is LNHDA and CDR2 is SQIVND in the germline V gene (reference sequence). This CDR3 reads CASSNGGMKRNEQFF. The CDR3 coding sequence is TGTGCCAGTAGTAACGGCGGGATGAAGAGGAATGAGCAGTTCTTC. Complete variable domain (other parts from reference TRBV19 and TRBJ2-1): DGGITQSPKYLFRKEGQNVTLSCEQNLNHDAMYWYRQDPGQGLRLIYYSQIVNDFQKGDIAEGYSVSREKKESFPLTVTSAQKNPTAFYLCASSNGGMKRNEQFFGPGTRLTVL.

This clone was seen a handful of times. The rearrangement joins TRBV15 to TRBJ2-2, with D hard to call. Deletions cut 5 bases from V and 2 bases from J, with 9 bases between. This CDR3 comprises 14 residues. CDR1 and CDR2 from the germline V gene are LNHNV and YYDKDF (reference sequence). This CDR3 is CATSVATNTGELFF. The DNA for the CDR3 is TGTGCCACCAGCGTCGCAACTAACACCGGGGAGCTGTTTTTT.

The rearrangement uses TRBV21-1 and TRBJ1-3. TRBV21-1 is recorded as a pseudogene. This CDR3 has 19 residues. CDR3 DNA: TGTGCCAGCAGCAAACGGTGTGGTCAGGTAGCAGCCTCTGGAAACACCATATATTTT. It encodes CASSKRCGQVAASGNTIYF.

V usage is TRBV28 and J usage is TRBJ2-7, with D perhaps being TRBD1 or TRBD2 (6 bases each). The ends were cut back, 5 bases at V and 4 bases at J, with 18 bases in the middle. The germline gives CDR1 MDHEN, CDR2 SYDVKM. The CDR3 is made up of 15 amino acids. The CDR3 protein is CASSRSLGGAYEQYF. CDR3 nucleotides: TGTGCCAGCAGTCGATCCCTCGGGGGCGCGTACGAGCAGTACTTC.

The genes are TRBV19 and TRBJ2-7; 7 nucleotides align to TRBD1. V lost 4 bases and J lost 3; bases outside the gene matches: 0. Germline CDR1 LNHDA, CDR2 SQIVND (reference sequence). CDR3 length: 12 amino acids. The CDR3 sequence is CASSRTGYEQYF. The CDR3 DNA reads as TGTGCCAGTAGTAGGACAGGCTACGAGCAGTACTTC.

V and J are TRBV5-7 and TRBJ2-2; 7 bases are shared with TRBD1. TRBV5-7 is identified as an open reading frame with a role that is uncertain. The CDR3 is 17 amino acids. With V trimmed by 2 bases and J by 0 bases, 7 bases remained unmatched. CDR3 bases: TGTGCCAGCAGCTTAGAACAGGGGTCCGCGAACACCGGGGAGCTGTTTTTT. Residues: CASSLEQGSANTGELFF.

The gene calls are TRBV12-3 or TRBV12-4 and TRBJ1-1; perhaps TRBD1 as D (5 bases). Trimming pared 0 bases from V and 8 bases from J, leaving 10 bases between. The CDR3 is 13 residues long. CDR3 sequence (DNA): TGTGCCAGCAGTTTAGCGCGGGAGGGGGAAGCTTTCTTT. The encoded protein is CASSLAREGEAFF.

V is TRBV6-6 and J is TRBJ2-7; D unresolved. The germline V gene has CDR1 MNHNY and CDR2 SVGAGI (reference sequence). This CDR3 region has 13 residues. Trimming shortened V by 2 bases and J by 2 bases, and 7 bases separated the two germline ends. CDR3 protein: CASSYGQTYEQYF. The DNA for the CDR3 is TGTGCCAGCAGTTACGGTCAGACCTACGAGCAGTACTTC.

By its share, this clone is medium-sized. This chain uses TRBV4-1 with TRBJ1-5; D is uncertain. V shed 1 base and J shed 0 bases, with 10 bases lying between them. Per the germline V gene, CDR1 is MGHRA and CDR2 is YSYEKL. The CDR3 loop spans 16 amino acids. CDR3 residues: CASSQGETSSNQPQHF. CDR3 DNA sequence: TGCGCCAGCAGCCAAGGGGAGACATCTAGCAATCAGCCCCAGCATTTT.

A few counts support this clone. The V gene is TRBV27, the J gene TRBJ1-1; TRBD1 matches at 7 bases. The CDR3 is 14 residues long. Germline V lookup: CDR1 MNHEY, CDR2 SMNVEV (reference sequence). V lost 5 bases, J lost 5 bases, and 8 bases stayed unmatched. CDR3 nucleotides: TGTGCCAGCAGTCCCCAGGGGGTGGGAACTGAAGCTTTCTTT. Translating gives CASSPQGVGTEAFF.

The rearrangement joins TRBV18 to TRBJ2-7, with 7 bases aligning to TRBD1. V shed 3 bases, J shed 4 bases, and the junction held 3 bases outside the gene matches. The CDR3 extends over 13 amino acids. Germline loops: CDR1 KGHSH, CDR2 LQKENI. CDR3 nucleotide sequence: TGTGCCAGCTCACCCGGGACAGTATACGAGCAGTACTTC. Protein sequence: CASSPGTVYEQYF.

V usage is TRBV9 and J usage is TRBJ2-1, with TRBD2 matching over 7 bases. The CDR3 runs 16 residues. V shed 0 bases and J 0 bases; nucleotides not matched to a gene: 3. Looked up from germline, CDR1 is SGDLS and CDR2 is YYNGEE. The CDR3, as DNA: TGTGCCAGCAGCGTAGCTCCTAGCGGCTCCTACAATGAGCAGTTCTTC. Protein sequence: CASSVAPSGSYNEQFF.

The CDR3 here is CASRLGLAAYNEQFF. The CDR3 DNA is TGCGCCAGCAGACTGGGACTAGCGGCCTACAATGAGCAGTTCTTC. The chain uses TRBV5-1 and TRBJ2-1, with TRBD2 matching 11 bases. J gave up 2 bases and V 5 bases, and 3 bases lay outside the gene matches. Germline V gives CDR1 SGHRS, CDR2 YFSETQ. The CDR3 contains 15 residues. Full variable domain (remainder filled in from reference TRBV5-1 and TRBJ2-1): KAGVTQTPRYLIKTRGQQVTLSCSPISGHRSVSWYQQTPGQGLQFLFEYFSETQRNKGNFPGRFSGRQFSNSRSEMNVSTLELGDSALYLCASRLGLAAYNEQFFGPGTRLTVL.

This rearrangement joins TRBV5-4 to TRBJ2-3; no definite D call. The CDR3 length is 15 residues. Trimming left V 4 bases short and J 4 bases short, with 16 bases between. Germline-derived CDR1 and CDR2 are SGHNT and YYREEE (reference sequence). CDR3 protein: CASSTLRTSPDTQYF. The DNA of the CDR3 is TGTGCCAGCAGCACGCTGCGTACCTCCCCAGATACGCAGTATTTT.

This chain connects TRBV20-1 to TRBJ1-1; the D is unclear. V was shortened by 8 bases and J by 2 bases, with 9 bases between the two germline ends. In germline, CDR1 is DFQATT, CDR2 SNEGSKA (reference sequence). This CDR3 has 11 residues. The CDR3 spells CSPLDNTEAFF. The DNA for the CDR3 is TGCAGTCCCCTGGACAACACTGAAGCTTTCTTT.

This clone was seen only a few times. The V and J genes are TRBV7-9 and TRBJ2-7, with a weak D call TRBD1 (5 bases). V lost 1 base to trimming and J lost 0 bases, with 7 bases between them. The CDR3 is made up of 14 amino acids. Germline V gene lookup returns CDR1 SEHNR and CDR2 FQNEAQ (reference sequence). CDR3 protein: CASSLDRSSYEQYF. DNA for the CDR3: TGTGCCAGCAGCTTAGACAGGAGCTCCTACGAGCAGTACTTC.

This clone has more than one count but fewer than ten. The J gene is TRBJ1-1, the V gene TRBV9, with no clear D. The CDR3 has 14 amino acids. The germline gives CDR1 SGDLS, CDR2 YYNGEE. V dropped 1 base and J dropped 1 base, with 8 bases sitting between them. The CDR3 sequence is CASSVTAANTEAFF. In nucleotides, the CDR3 is TGTGCCAGCAGCGTAACAGCTGCGAACACTGAAGCTTTCTTT.

The chain couples TRBV28 to TRBJ2-2, with D possibly TRBD2 on 6 matching bases. This CDR3 has 14 residues. Trimming stripped 2 bases from V and 6 bases from J, with 10 bases between. Germline CDR1 and CDR2: MDHEN and SYDVKM. CDR3 in amino acids: CASSLSTSPGELFF. The CDR3 DNA reads TGTGCCAGCAGTTTAAGTACTAGCCCCGGGGAGCTGTTTTTT.

The chain recombines TRBV28 with TRBJ1-3, with D unclear. CDR1 is MDHEN and CDR2 is SYDVKM in the germline V gene. Trimming left V 1 base short and J 5 bases short, with 9 bases between. The CDR3 totals 14 residues. DNA for the CDR3: TGTGCCAGCAGTTTATCGCAGCTCCGAAACACCATATATTTT. Protein sequence: CASSLSQLRNTIYF.

CDR3 bases: TGTGCCAGCAGTGACCGCTACGAGCAGTACTTC. Translating it yields CASSDRYEQYF. The chain joins TRBV27 to TRBJ2-7; D gene uncertain. From germline, CDR1 is MNHEY and CDR2 SMNVEV (reference sequence). The CDR3 extends over 11 amino acids. Trimming shortened V by 5 bases and J by 3 bases, and 5 bases separated the two germline ends.

The V and J genes are TRBV27 and TRBJ2-7; 7 positions agree with TRBD1. CDR3 length: 15 amino acids. The germline V gene encodes CDR1 MNHEY and CDR2 SMNVEV (reference sequence). V lost 1 base, J lost 2 bases, and 5 bases stayed unmatched. The CDR3 spells CASSLFSTGTYEQYF. For the CDR3, the DNA is TGTGCCAGCAGTTTATTCTCGACAGGGACCTACGAGCAGTACTTC.